The 4 T cell receptor beta chains reported below all come from one sample, sequenced in a study of T-cell reconstitution after alpha-beta-depleted transplantation in children. Preparing the TCRbeta library involved the use of unique molecular identifiers. TCRdb re-analysed the PCR reads in MiXCR, keeping a single row per CDR3 protein. The table shows 250,000 to 300,000 distinct CDR3 sequences, with roughly 7.8% occurring only once. Findings and limits, study-wide: One year after transplant, T-cell counts and diversity came mostly from newly produced T cells.

These TCRs are of unknown antigen specificity. The sample here was peripheral blood, taken 360 days after TCRalphabeta/CD19-depleted stem cell transplant. All receptors derive from a female patient under 10 years old who had a stem cell transplant for Fanconi anemia, so the T cells may come from the graft donor.

This clonotype was detected many times. The J gene is TRBJ2-1, the V gene TRBV11-2, with 10 positions matching TRBD2. Looked up from germline, CDR1 is SGHAT and CDR2 is FQNNGV. Trimming removed 2 bases from V and 6 bases from J; junction bases left unmatched: 4. The CDR3 loop spans 15 amino acids. The CDR3 loop reads CASSLSGGAVNEQFF. The CDR3 DNA sequence: TGTGCCAGCAGCTTAAGCGGGGGGGCGGTCAATGAGCAGTTCTTC.

This chain joins TRBV4-2 and TRBJ1-5; no clear D. The germline gives CDR1 LGHNA, CDR2 YNFKEQ. V dropped 1 base and J dropped 4 bases, with 8 bases sitting between them. The CDR3 has 14 residues. This CDR3 is CASSQGMQNQPQHF. The CDR3 DNA is TGTGCCAGCAGCCAAGGAATGCAGAATCAGCCCCAGCATTTT.

In its sample, this clonotype was seen many times. CDR3 coding DNA: TGTGCCAGCAGTTACGGAACAGCAGGAAACACCATATATTTT. Translated, it gives CASSYGTAGNTIYF. V is TRBV6-5 and J is TRBJ1-3; no definite D call. The CDR3 is 14 amino acids. Germline CDR1 reads MNHEY; CDR2 reads SVGAGI. Trimming cost V 2 bases and J 4 bases, with 9 bases left between them.

V is TRBV18 and J is TRBJ2-7; D is unclear. The CDR3 contains 14 residues. Looked up from germline, CDR1 is KGHSH and CDR2 is LQKENI. The ends were cut back, 3 bases at V and 0 bases at J, with 9 bases in the middle. CDR3 DNA: TGTGCCAGCTCACCTCGCGAATCCTCCTACGAGCAGTACTTC. Amino acid sequence: CASSPRESSYEQYF.